The next 27 T cell receptor beta chains were all read from a single sample in a study of T cell clonality in common variable immunodeficiency. The assay was immunoSEQ multiplex PCR, and TCRdb's table has in-frame clones only and misses some. The repertoire shows 44,000 or so clones, none seen only once; the top ten take roughly 0.66%. Sequenced input: peripheral blood mononuclear cells. All receptors come from a person aged 18-69 years in good health.

This clone was counted many times. The read comes to an end 3 residues before the CDR3 does, leaving the germline J gene to fill in the end. The chain has TRBV20-1 and TRBJ2-7, with 10 bases aligning to TRBD1. With V trimmed by 1 base and J by 5 bases, 8 bases remained unmatched. CDR3 length: 15 residues. The germline gives CDR1 DFQATT, CDR2 SNEGSKA (reference sequence). The CDR3: CSARGGTGEIDEQYF. The DNA read from the CDR3 is TGCAGTGCTAGAGGGGGGACAGGGGAAATTGACGAG.

In this sample, this clone turned up many times. The read ends 3 residues before the CDR3 terminus; that terminus is restored from the germline J gene. This rearrangement joins TRBV10-3 to TRBJ2-3; D unresolved. Germline lookup yields CDR1 ENHRY and CDR2 SYGVKD. The CDR3 has 14 amino acids. Trimming removed 0 bases from V and 5 bases from J, with 9 bases in between. The CDR3 bases that were read are TGTGCCATCAGTGAGTCCGAGAACAAAGATACG. Translating it yields CAISESENKDT. The complete CDR3 sequence is CAISESENKDTQYF.

This clone was seen repeatedly, ten times or more. The observed sequence ends 3 residues before the CDR3 terminus, with the missing tail filled in from the germline J gene. This chain links TRBV2 with TRBJ2-5; possible D gene TRBD1, 6 bases. The V gene lost 1 base and the J gene lost 5 bases, with 14 bases spanning the gap. The CDR3 is made up of 15 amino acids. From germline, CDR1 is SNHLY and CDR2 FYNNEI. CDR3 loop: CASSEEARGWETQYF. CDR3 bases read: TGTGCCAGCAGTGAAGAGGCCAGGGGTTGGGAGACC.

In its sample, this clone was seen many times. Sequencing ends 3 residues short of the CDR3 end; the germline J gene provides the rest. The genes are TRBV19 and TRBJ2-3, with D maybe TRBD1 (6 bases). CDR3 length: 15 residues. The V end lost 5 bases, the J end lost 0 bases, and 12 bases lay between the germline ends. CDR1 is LNHDA and CDR2 is SQIVND in the germline V gene (reference sequence). The CDR3 here is CASSPRTESTDTQYF. Incomplete CDR3 DNA: TGTGCCAGTAGTCCGCGGACAGAGAGCACAGATACG. The whole variable domain, remainder taken from reference TRBV19 and TRBJ2-3, is DGGITQSPKYLFRKEGQNVTLSCEQNLNHDAMYWYRQDPGQGLRLIYYSQIVNDFQKGDIAEGYSVSREKKESFPLTVTSAQKNPTAFYLCASSPRTESTDTQYFGPGTRLTVL.

This clone was seen many times. The CDR3 is cut off 3 residues early in the read; its end comes from the germline J gene. The genes are TRBV18 and TRBJ2-1, with 8 bases that match TRBD1. The CDR3 sequence is 15 residues long. Germline CDR1 is KGHSH and CDR2 is LQKENI. Trimming removed 4 bases from V and 9 bases from J; junction bases left unmatched: 11. CDR3 in amino acids: CASSLPGTGGGEQFF. CDR3 bases read: TGTGCCAGCTCACTCCCCGGGACAGGAGGAGGTGAG.

This clone has a count of ten or more. The read finishes 3 residues shy of the CDR3 end, and the germline J gene is used to complete it. The chain carries TRBV6-1 and TRBJ2-7, with a tentative D call TRBD1 (6 bases). Germline CDR1 and CDR2: MNHNS and SASEGT. The CDR3 covers 16 residues. The V end lost 0 bases, the J end lost 1 base, and 13 bases lay between the germline ends. Incomplete CDR3 DNA: TGTGCCAGCAGTGAAGCGATGCAGGGGTGGTCCTACGAG. Amino acids: CASSEAMQGWSYE. The CDR3, in full, reads CASSEAMQGWSYEQYF.

This clone was detected many times. Read data end 3 residues before the CDR3 end; the end is taken from the germline J gene. The J gene is TRBJ1-2, the V gene TRBV11-3, with D maybe TRBD1 (6 bases). This CDR3 is built from 14 residues. Trimming removed 1 base from V and 7 bases from J, with 13 bases in between. The V gene's germline CDR1 is SGHNT and CDR2 YENEEA. The part of the CDR3 DNA that was read is TGTGCCAGCAGCTTAGTCGCGGGGGCTGGTGGC. Translating it yields CASSLVAGAGG. The complete CDR3 reads CASSLVAGAGGYTF.

This clone was seen many times. CDR3 DNA (partial): TGTGCCAGCAGCACAGGGTCAGATACG. This gives the protein CASSTGSDT. The complete CDR3 protein is CASSTGSDTQYF. The rearrangement joins TRBV7-3 to TRBJ2-3, with a possible D match to TRBD1 (6 bases). The read terminates 3 residues ahead of where the CDR3 ends, so the germline J gene completes it. Per germline, CDR1 SGHTA and CDR2 FQGTGA. The V end was cut by 5 bases, the J end by 4 bases, with 7 bases between. The CDR3 totals 12 residues. The full variable domain, its missing parts supplied by reference TRBV7-3 and TRBJ2-3, is GAGVSQTPSNKVTEKGKYVELRCDPISGHTALYWYRQSLGQGPEFLIYFQGTGAADDSGLPNDRFFAVRPEGSVSTLKIQRTERGDSAVYLCASSTGSDTQYFGPGTRLTVL.

About this clone itself: The CDR3 is cut off 3 residues early in the read; its end comes from the germline J gene. The chain has TRBV7-9 and TRBJ1-2, with no clear D. The CDR3 spans 15 residues. The V gene's germline CDR1 is SEHNR and CDR2 FQNEAQ (reference sequence). The chain's CDR3 is CASSLSRTSGYDYTF. The part of the CDR3 DNA that was read is TGTGCCAGCAGCTTAAGTAGGACTAGCGGCTACGAC.

This clone was seen many times. CDR3 DNA, as far as it was read: TGCAGCGTTGAGGGCGGGGGGGCTGAA. It specifies CSVEGGGAE. The whole CDR3 sequence is CSVEGGGAEAFF. The genes are TRBV29-1 and TRBJ1-1; D is possibly TRBD1 (5 bases). Coverage ceases 3 residues before the CDR3 finishes, and the germline J gene fills in the end. The V gene lost 3 bases and the J gene lost 6 bases, with 11 bases spanning the gap. There are 12 residues in the CDR3. Germline V CDR1 and CDR2: SQVTM, ANQGSEA.

This clone occurred many times. The read is 3 residues too short to cover the CDR3 end, so that end is filled in from the germline J gene. This rearrangement joins TRBV6-1 to TRBJ2-3; perhaps TRBD1 as D (5 bases). Trimming took 4 bases from V and 5 from J, leaving 13 bases between them. CDR1 is MNHNS and CDR2 is SASEGT in the germline V gene. This CDR3 is 14 amino acids long. This CDR3 reads CASSADQGKDTQYF. CDR3 bases read: TGTGCCAGCAGTGCGGATCAGGGTAAAGATACG.

This clone has ten or more counts. The CDR3 is cut off 3 residues early in the read; its end comes from the germline J gene. The chain links TRBV29-1 to TRBJ1-1, with D possibly matching TRBD1 (6 bases). V was trimmed by 7 bases and J by 1 base, leaving 10 bases between them. CDR1 is SQVTM, CDR2 ANQGSEA, per germline. The CDR3 is 12 residues long. CDR3 region: CSGEQGNTEAFF. The CDR3 DNA, read in part, is TGCAGCGGCGAACAGGGGAACACTGAA.

This clone has ten or more counts. The sequenced fragment ends 3 residues before the CDR3 boundary, so the rest is inferred from the germline J gene. This chain links TRBV10-3 with TRBJ1-6; a possible D gene is TRBD1 (6 bases). This CDR3 has 16 residues. Germline loops: CDR1 ENHRY, CDR2 SYGVKD. The ends were cut back, 2 bases at V and 6 bases at J, with 14 bases in the middle. The covered CDR3 bases are TGTGCCATCAGTGAGCTGGGACAAGGATCTAATTCACCC. Residues: CAISELGQGSNSP. The whole CDR3 reads CAISELGQGSNSPLHF.

On this clone: The observed sequence ends 3 residues before the CDR3 terminus, with the missing tail filled in from the germline J gene. The V call is TRBV25-1, the J call TRBJ1-6; 7 bases map to TRBD1. V lost 2 bases to trimming and J lost 7 bases; unmatched junction nucleotides: 5. CDR1 is MGHDK, CDR2 SYGVNS, per germline. This CDR3 spans 15 amino acids. The CDR3 reads CASSERDSLNSPLHF. CDR3 DNA (partial): TGTGCCAGCAGTGAACGGGACAGCCTAAATTCACCC.

This clone was recorded many times. The read terminates 3 residues ahead of where the CDR3 ends, so the germline J gene completes it. The J gene is TRBJ2-1, the V gene TRBV20-1; TRBD2 agrees at 8 bases. In germline, CDR1 is DFQATT, CDR2 SNEGSKA (reference sequence). Unmatched junction bases numbered 10, after V lost 0 bases and J lost 9 bases. This CDR3 is 15 amino acids long. The CDR3 reads CSARDPGGAWGEQFF. CDR3 bases read: TGCAGTGCTAGAGATCCCGGGGGGGCCTGGGGTGAG.

The table lists this clone with many counts. The CDR3 end lies 3 residues beyond the end of the read and is filled in from the germline J gene. The J gene is TRBJ2-3, the V gene TRBV2, with D possibly called TRBD1 or TRBD2 (5 bases each). CDR1 is SNHLY and CDR2 is FYNNEI in the germline V gene. This CDR3 contains 16 residues. This CDR3 is CASRREQAPAGGAQYF. CDR3 DNA (partial): TGTGCCAGCAGGCGCGAACAGGCCCCAGCCGGAGGTGCG. The variable domain in full, with the rest retrieved from reference TRBV2 and TRBJ2-3, is EPEVTQTPSHQVTQMGQEVILRCVPISNHLYFYWYRQILGQKVEFLVSFYNNEISEKSEIFDDQFSVERPDGSNFTLKIRSTKLEDSAMYFCASRREQAPAGGAQYFGPGTRLTVL.

This clone was counted between two and nine times. The likely explanation is a read error, given a far larger clone one base away. The sequenced fragment ends 3 residues before the CDR3 boundary, so the rest is inferred from the germline J gene. V gene TRBV19 combines with J gene TRBJ2-1; 11 bases are shared with TRBD2. From germline, CDR1 is LNHDA and CDR2 SQIVND (reference sequence). V lost 7 bases to trimming and J lost 4 bases; unmatched junction nucleotides: 6. This CDR3 region has 15 residues. CDR3: CASTPLAGGYNEQFF. CDR3 bases read: TGTGCCAGTACCCCCCTAGCGGGAGGATACAATGAG. Supplemented by reference TRBV19 and TRBJ2-1, the full variable domain reads DGGITQSPKYLFRKEGQNVTLSCEQNLNHDAMYWYRQDPGQGLRLIYYSQIVNDFQKGDIAEGYSVSREKKESFPLTVTSAQKNPTAFYLCASTPLAGGYNEQFFGPGTRLTVL.

This clone showed up many times. The DNA read from the CDR3 is TGTGCCAGCAGGGAAACAGGGGGGCCCTCCCTCTACGAG. This gives the protein CASRETGGPSLYE. In full, the CDR3 reads CASRETGGPSLYEQYF. The chain recombines TRBV6-1 with TRBJ2-7; 8 bases are a match to TRBD1. The read stops 3 residues short of the end of the CDR3; the missing end is completed from the germline J gene. The CDR3 has 16 residues. V shed 6 bases, J shed 3 bases, and the junction held 13 bases outside the gene matches. Germline CDR1 is MNHNS and CDR2 is SASEGT.

At least ten counts were recorded for this clone. Read data end 3 residues before the CDR3 end; the end is taken from the germline J gene. This sequence joins TRBV29-1 and TRBJ1-2, with D possibly being TRBD1 (5 bases). The CDR3 has 14 residues. V was cut by 4 bases and J by 2 bases, with 14 bases left in between. Germline V lookup: CDR1 SQVTM, CDR2 ANQGSEA. The part of the CDR3 DNA that was read is TGCAGCGTTGGTTGGGGGGGGAACAACTATGGC. Encoded protein: CSVGWGGNNYG. The full-length CDR3 reads as CSVGWGGNNYGYTF.

This clone was observed many times. The CDR3 end lies 3 residues beyond the end of the read and is filled in from the germline J gene. V and J are TRBV19 and TRBJ2-1, with TRBD2 matching 9 bases. This CDR3 region has 15 residues. V lost 7 bases and J lost 0; bases outside the gene matches: 4. Per germline, CDR1 LNHDA and CDR2 SQIVND (reference sequence). CDR3 DNA (partial): TGTGCCAGTAAAGAGCGGGGGGACTCCTACAATGAG. This codes for CASKERGDSYNE. The entire CDR3 protein reads CASKERGDSYNEQFF.

In its sample, this clone ranks as medium-sized. The CDR3 is cut off 3 residues early in the read; its end comes from the germline J gene. The chain links TRBV10-3 to TRBJ1-1, with 9 positions matching TRBD1. The germline gives CDR1 ENHRY, CDR2 SYGVKD. After removal of 6 bases from V and 1 base from J, the junction contained 6 bases not matched to a gene. The CDR3 has 15 amino acids. CDR3 protein: CAIRWTGDGNTEAFF. The covered CDR3 bases are TGTGCCATCAGGTGGACAGGGGACGGGAACACTGAA.

This clone was counted at least ten times. The CDR3 is cut off 3 residues early in the read; its end comes from the germline J gene. V usage is TRBV4-2 and J usage is TRBJ2-7, with 7 bases matching TRBD1. The V gene's germline CDR1 is LGHNA and CDR2 YNFKEQ. V lost 2 bases, J lost 2 bases, and 9 bases stayed unmatched. The CDR3 spans 16 residues. The chain's CDR3 is CASSQITTGTAYEQYF. The DNA read from the CDR3 is TGTGCCAGCAGCCAAATTACGACCGGGACAGCCTACGAG.

This clone was found many times. The read stops 3 residues short of the end of the CDR3; the missing end is completed from the germline J gene. J is TRBJ2-5 and V is TRBV9; no clear D gene. With 0 bases removed from V and 2 bases from J, the gap between germline ends came to 11 bases. CDR1 and CDR2 from the germline V gene are SGDLS and YYNGEE. This CDR3 has 15 residues. The CDR3 sequence is CASSVALAGQETQYF. The part of the CDR3 DNA that was read is TGTGCCAGCAGCGTAGCTCTCGCAGGACAAGAGACC.

This clone was seen repeatedly, ten times or more. The CDR3 here is CASSLAPYSGANVLTF. The covered CDR3 bases are TGCGCCAGCAGCTTGGCCCCGTACTCTGGGGCCAACGTC. The chain is built from TRBV5-1 and TRBJ2-6; D unclear. The read falls 3 residues short of the CDR3 end, and the missing part is taken from the germline J gene. V lost 0 bases and J 0 bases, leaving 7 bases between the germline ends. The germline V gene encodes CDR1 SGHRS and CDR2 YFSETQ. This CDR3 has 16 residues.

In its sample, this clone was seen many times. The CDR3 end is not reached by the read, which stops 3 residues before it; the germline J gene fills it in. The rearrangement joins TRBV20-1 to TRBJ2-3; D remains unclear. Germline-derived CDR1 and CDR2 are DFQATT and SNEGSKA (reference sequence). CDR3 length: 12 amino acids. V was cut by 0 bases and J by 3 bases, with 4 bases left in between. This CDR3 is CSARDLTDTQYF. Partial CDR3 DNA: TGCAGTGCTAGAGATCTTACAGATACG.

This clone came up many times. Read coverage stops 3 residues before the CDR3 terminus; the germline J gene supplies the remainder. The V and J genes are TRBV5-4 and TRBJ1-1; 9 bases fit TRBD1. The V gene end was trimmed by 3 bases and the J gene end by 5 bases; junction bases not matched to a gene: 5. Germline V gene lookup returns CDR1 SGHNT and CDR2 YYREEE (reference sequence). This CDR3 contains 14 residues. The CDR3 reads CASSSDRGKTEAFF. The CDR3 DNA, read in part, is TGTGCCAGCAGCTCGGACAGGGGTAAGACTGAA.

This clone occurred many times. The CDR3 end falls 3 residues outside the read, so it is completed with the germline J gene. V usage is TRBV4-1 and J usage is TRBJ1-1, with D perhaps matching TRBD1 (6 bases). Germline V lookup: CDR1 MGHRA, CDR2 YSYEKL. This CDR3 region has 16 residues. V gave up 6 bases and J gave up 0 bases, with 17 bases separating them. CDR3 DNA, as far as it was read: TGCGCCAGCAGTCTGATTGTCGGACAGATGAACACTGAA. Protein sequence: CASSLIVGQMNTE. In full, the CDR3 reads CASSLIVGQMNTEAFF.